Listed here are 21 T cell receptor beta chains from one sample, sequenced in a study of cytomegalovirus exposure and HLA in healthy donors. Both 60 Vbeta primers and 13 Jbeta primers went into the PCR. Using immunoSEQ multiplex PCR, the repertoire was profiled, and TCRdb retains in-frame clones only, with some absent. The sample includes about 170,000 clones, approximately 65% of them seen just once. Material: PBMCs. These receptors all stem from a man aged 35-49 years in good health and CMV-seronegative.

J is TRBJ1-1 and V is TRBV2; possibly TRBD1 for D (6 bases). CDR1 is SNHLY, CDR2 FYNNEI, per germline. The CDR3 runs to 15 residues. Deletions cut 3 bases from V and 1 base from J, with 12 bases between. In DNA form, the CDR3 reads TGTGCCAGCAGTGACGCAGGACAGACGAACACTGAAGCTTTCTTT. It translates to CASSDAGQTNTEAFF.

CDR3 protein: CASSPAGQNYGYTF. DNA for the CDR3: TGTGCCAGCTCACCCGCTGGACAGAACTATGGCTACACCTTC. V gene TRBV18 combines with J gene TRBJ1-2, with D perhaps TRBD1 (6 bases). CDR1 KGHSH and CDR2 LQKENI come from the germline V gene. Trimming removed 3 bases from V and 2 bases from J, with 10 bases in between. The CDR3 has 14 residues.

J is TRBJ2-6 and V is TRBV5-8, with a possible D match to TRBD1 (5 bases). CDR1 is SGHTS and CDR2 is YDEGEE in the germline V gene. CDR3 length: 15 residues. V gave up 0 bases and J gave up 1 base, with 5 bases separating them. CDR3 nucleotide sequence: TGTGCCAGCAGCTTGGAGGGGTCTGGGGCCAACGTCCTGACTTTC. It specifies CASSLEGSGANVLTF. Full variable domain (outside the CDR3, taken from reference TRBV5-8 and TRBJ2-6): EAGVTQSPTHLIKTRGQQATLRCSPISGHTSVYWYQQALGLGLQFLLWYDEGEERNRGNFPPRFSGRQFPNYSSELNVNALELEDSALYLCASSLEGSGANVLTFGAGSRLTVL.

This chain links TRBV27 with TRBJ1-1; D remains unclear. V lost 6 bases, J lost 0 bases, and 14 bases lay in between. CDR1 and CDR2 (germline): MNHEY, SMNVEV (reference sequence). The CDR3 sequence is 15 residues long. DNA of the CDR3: TGTGCCAGCAGACAGACATCGACAATGAACACTGAAGCTTTCTTT. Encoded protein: CASRQTSTMNTEAFF.

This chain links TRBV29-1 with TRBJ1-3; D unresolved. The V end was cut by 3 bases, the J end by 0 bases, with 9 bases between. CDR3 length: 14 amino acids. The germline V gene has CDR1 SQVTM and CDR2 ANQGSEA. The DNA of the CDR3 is TGCAGCGTTGACCCGACGGGCTCTGGAAACACCATATATTTT. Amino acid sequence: CSVDPTGSGNTIYF.

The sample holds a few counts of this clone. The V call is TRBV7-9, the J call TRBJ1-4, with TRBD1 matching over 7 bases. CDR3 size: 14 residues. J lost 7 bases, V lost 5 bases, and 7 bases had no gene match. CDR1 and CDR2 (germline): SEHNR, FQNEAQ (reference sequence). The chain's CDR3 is CASSQGEAGEKLFF. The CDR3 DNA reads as TGTGCCAGCAGCCAGGGGGAAGCAGGTGAAAAACTGTTTTTT. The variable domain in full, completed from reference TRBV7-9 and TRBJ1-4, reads DTGVSQNPRHKITKRGQNVTFRCDPISEHNRLYWYRQTLGQGPEFLTYFQNEAQLEKSRLLSDRFSAERPKGSFSTLEIQRTEQGDSAMYLCASSQGEAGEKLFFGSGTQLSVL.

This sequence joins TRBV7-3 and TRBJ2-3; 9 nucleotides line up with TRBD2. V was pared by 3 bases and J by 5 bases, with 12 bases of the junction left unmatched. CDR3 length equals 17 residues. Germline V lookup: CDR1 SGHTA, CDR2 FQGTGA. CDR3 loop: CASSLSSGSLPGDTQYF. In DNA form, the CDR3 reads TGTGCCAGCAGCTTGAGTAGCGGGAGTTTACCTGGAGATACGCAGTATTTT.

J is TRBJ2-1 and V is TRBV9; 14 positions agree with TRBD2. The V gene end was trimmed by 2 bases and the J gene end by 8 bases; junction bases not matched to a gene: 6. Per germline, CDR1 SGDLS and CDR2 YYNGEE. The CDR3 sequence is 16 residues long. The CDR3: CASSVGLAGVADEQFF. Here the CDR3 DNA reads TGTGCCAGCAGCGTGGGACTAGCGGGAGTAGCAGATGAGCAGTTCTTC.

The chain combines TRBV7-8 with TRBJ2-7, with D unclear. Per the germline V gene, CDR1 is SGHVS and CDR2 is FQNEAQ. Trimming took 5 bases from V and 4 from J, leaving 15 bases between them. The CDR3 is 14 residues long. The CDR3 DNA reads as TGTGCCAGCAGCACGGTGGGCCTAAGGTACGAGCAGTACTTC. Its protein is CASSTVGLRYEQYF. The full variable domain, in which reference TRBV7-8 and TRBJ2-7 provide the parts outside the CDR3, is GAGVSQSPRYKVAKRGQDVALRCDPISGHVSLFWYQQALGQGPEFLTYFQNEAQLDKSGLPSDRFFAERPEGSVSTLKIQRTQQEDSAVYLCASSTVGLRYEQYFGPGTRLTVT.

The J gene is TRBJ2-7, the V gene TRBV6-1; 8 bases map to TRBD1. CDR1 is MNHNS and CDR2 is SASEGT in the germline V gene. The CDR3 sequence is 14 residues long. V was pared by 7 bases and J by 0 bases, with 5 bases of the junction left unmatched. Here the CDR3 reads CASNGQGSSYEQYF. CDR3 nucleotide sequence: TGTGCCAGCAATGGACAGGGAAGCTCCTACGAGCAGTACTTC.

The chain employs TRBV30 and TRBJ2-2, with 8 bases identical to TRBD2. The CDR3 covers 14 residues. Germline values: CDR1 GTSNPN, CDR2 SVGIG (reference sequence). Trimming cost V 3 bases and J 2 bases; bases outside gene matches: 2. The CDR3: CAWRRTSNTGELFF. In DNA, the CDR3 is TGTGCCTGGAGGCGGACTAGCAACACCGGGGAGCTGTTTTTT.

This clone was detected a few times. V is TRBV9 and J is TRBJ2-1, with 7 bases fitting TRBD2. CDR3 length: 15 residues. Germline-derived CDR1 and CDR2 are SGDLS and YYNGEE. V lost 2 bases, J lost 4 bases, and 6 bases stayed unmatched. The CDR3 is CASSVGGLEYNEQFF. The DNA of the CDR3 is TGTGCCAGCAGCGTCGGCGGACTAGAGTACAATGAGCAGTTCTTC.

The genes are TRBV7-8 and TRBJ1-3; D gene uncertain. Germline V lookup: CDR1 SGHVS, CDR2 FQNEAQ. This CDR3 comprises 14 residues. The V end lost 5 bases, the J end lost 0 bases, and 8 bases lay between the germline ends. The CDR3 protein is CASSPSDSGNTIYF. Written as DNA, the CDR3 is TGTGCCAGCAGCCCTTCAGACTCTGGAAACACCATATATTTT.

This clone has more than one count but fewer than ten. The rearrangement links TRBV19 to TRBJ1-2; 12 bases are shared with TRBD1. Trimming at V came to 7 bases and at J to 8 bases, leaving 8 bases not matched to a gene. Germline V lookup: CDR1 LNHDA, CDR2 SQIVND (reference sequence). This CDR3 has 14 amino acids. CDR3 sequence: CASTPGQGAPGYTF. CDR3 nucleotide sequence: TGTGCCAGTACCCCGGGACAGGGGGCGCCCGGCTACACCTTC.

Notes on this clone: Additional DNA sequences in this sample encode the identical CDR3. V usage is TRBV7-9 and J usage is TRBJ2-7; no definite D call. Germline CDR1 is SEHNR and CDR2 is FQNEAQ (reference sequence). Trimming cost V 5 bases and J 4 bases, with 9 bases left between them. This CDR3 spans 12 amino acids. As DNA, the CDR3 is TGTGCCAGCAGCCCCACCGGGTACGAGCAGTACTTC. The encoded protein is CASSPTGYEQYF.

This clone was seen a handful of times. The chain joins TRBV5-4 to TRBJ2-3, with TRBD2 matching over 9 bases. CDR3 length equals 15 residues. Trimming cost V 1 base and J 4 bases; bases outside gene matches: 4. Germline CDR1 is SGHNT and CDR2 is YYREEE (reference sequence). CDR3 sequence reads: CASSLRGRGPDTQYF. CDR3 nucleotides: TGTGCCAGCAGCTTGCGCGGGAGGGGCCCAGATACGCAGTATTTT.

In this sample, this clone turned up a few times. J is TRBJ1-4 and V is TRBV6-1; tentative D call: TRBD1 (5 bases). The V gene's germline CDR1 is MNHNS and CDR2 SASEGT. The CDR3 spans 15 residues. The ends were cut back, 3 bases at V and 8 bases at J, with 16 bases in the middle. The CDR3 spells CASSESRDYREKLFF. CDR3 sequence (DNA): TGTGCCAGCAGTGAGTCCCGGGACTACCGAGAAAAACTGTTTTTT.

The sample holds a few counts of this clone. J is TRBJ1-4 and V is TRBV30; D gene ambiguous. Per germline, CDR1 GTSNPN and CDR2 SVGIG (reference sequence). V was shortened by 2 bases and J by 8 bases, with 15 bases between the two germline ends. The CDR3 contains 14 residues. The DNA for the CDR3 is TGTGCCTGGAGTAGGTCCGCAGGCCAAGAAAAACTGTTTTTT. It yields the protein CAWSRSAGQEKLFF.

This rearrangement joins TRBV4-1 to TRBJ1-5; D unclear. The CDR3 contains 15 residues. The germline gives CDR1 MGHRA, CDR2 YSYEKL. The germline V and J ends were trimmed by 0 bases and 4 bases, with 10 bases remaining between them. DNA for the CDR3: TGCGCCAGCAGCCAAGATGCGGGAACTAATCAGCCCCAGCATTTT. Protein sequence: CASSQDAGTNQPQHF.

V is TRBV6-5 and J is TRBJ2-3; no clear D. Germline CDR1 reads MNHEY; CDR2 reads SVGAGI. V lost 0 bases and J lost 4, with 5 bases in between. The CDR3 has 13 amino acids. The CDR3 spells CASSYSSPDTQYF. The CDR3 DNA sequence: TGTGCCAGCAGTTACTCGAGCCCAGATACGCAGTATTTT.

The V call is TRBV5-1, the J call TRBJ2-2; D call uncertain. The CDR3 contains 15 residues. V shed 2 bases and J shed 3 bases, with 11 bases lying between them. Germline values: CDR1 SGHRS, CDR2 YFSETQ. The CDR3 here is CASSLIASHTGELFF. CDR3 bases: TGCGCCAGCAGCTTAATCGCGTCCCACACCGGGGAGCTGTTTTTT.